Sequencing of this T cell receptor beta chain was carried out in a study of cytomegalovirus exposure and HLA in healthy donors. Study observations and caveats: TCR beta V segments were, for the most part, productive about 87% or about 30% of the time in an earlier analysis.

The CDR3 is 16 amino acids. The germline V gene encodes CDR1 SGHNT and CDR2 YYREEE (reference sequence). V was clipped by 3 bases and J by 9 bases; unmatched bases: 8. Vbeta (60) and Jbeta (13) primers were used in the PCR. Only in-frame clones appear in the TCRdb table, and some are missing; sequencing was by immunoSEQ multiplex PCR. Of about 94,000 clones detected, over 65% appear once; the ten largest clones hold 3.9%. Points on this clone: Its antigen is not known.

The sequencing input was PBMCs. This clonotype originated in a man under 40 in good health and CMV-seronegative. V is TRBV5-4 and J is TRBJ2-1; 14 positions agree with TRBD2. The CDR3 DNA reads as TGTGCCAGCAGCTGGAGACTAGCGGGAGGGCCGGGTGAGCAGTTCTTC. Its protein is CASSWRLAGGPGEQFF.